This TCR beta chain was found in a study of blood T cells in healthy people across ages. A second PCR, run for roughly 7 to 11 cycles, used a sample-barcoded 5' primer plus a J-beta primer mix. Each CDR3 protein is one row after TCRdb ran MiXCR on the 5' RACE reads. The sample has 1,800,000 or so distinct CDR3 sequences, about two fifths seen once. In germline, CDR1 is SGHDT, CDR2 YYEEEE. The CDR3 covers 13 residues. The V end lost 1 base, the J end lost 6 bases, and 10 bases lay between the germline ends. What was sequenced was blood. The TCR comes from a human donor in good health. The V gene is TRBV5-6, the J gene TRBJ1-2; TRBD1 might be the D (5 bases). This CDR3 is CASSLLQVDGYTF. The CDR3 bases are TGTGCCAGCAGCTTGTTACAGGTGGATGGCTACACCTTC. The full variable domain, in which reference TRBV5-6 and TRBJ1-2 provide the parts outside the CDR3, is DAGVTQSPTHLIKTRGQQVTLRCSPKSGHDTVSWYQQALGQGPQFIFQYYEEEERQRGNFPDRFSGHQFPNYSSELNVNALLLGDSALYLCASSLLQVDGYTFGSGTRLTVV.